Listed below are T cell receptor beta chains from one sample, sequenced in a study of CD8 T cells in ankylosing spondylitis. TCRdb re-called the 5' RACE reads with MiXCR, one entry per CDR3 protein. The sample has 20,000 to 30,000 distinct CDR3 sequences, approximately 12% seen once. Sequenced input: blood. These receptor sequences come from a male donor with ankylosing spondylitis or in good health (not recorded which). The CDR3 runs from the conserved cysteine through the conserved F or W. The D gene is left open where the match is weak. Only some rows state a clone size, as once, few, many or a class for expanded clones.

J gene: TRBJ2-2
V gene: TRBV4-3
clone size: few
D gene: TRBD2
CDR3 DNA: TGCGCCAGCAGCCCGCTAGCGGGGGGATTCACCGGGGAGCTGTTTTTT
CDR3 protein: CASSPLAGGFTGELFF

J gene: TRBJ2-4
V gene: TRBV25-1
clone size: few
D gene: .
CDR3 DNA: TGTGCCAGCAGTGAGAAAACAGGGTGGGACATTCAGTACTTC
CDR3 protein: CASSEKTGWDIQYF

J gene: TRBJ2-1
V gene: TRBV6-5
clone size: .
D gene: TRBD2
CDR3 DNA: TGTGCCAGCAGTTACGCGACTAGCGGGGGGGCAAATGAGCAGTTCTTC
CDR3 protein: CASSYATSGGANEQFF

J gene: TRBJ2-2
V gene: TRBV7-2
clone size: few
D gene: .
CDR3 DNA: TGTGCCAGCAGCTTAGATTTCGGGAGTTCCGGGGAGCTGTTTTTT
CDR3 protein: CASSLDFGSSGELFF

J gene: TRBJ2-5
V gene: TRBV2
clone size: .
D gene: .
CDR3 DNA: TGTGCCAGCAGTGAACGGGTCCGAACCCGAGAGACCCAGTACTTC
CDR3 protein: CASSERVRTRETQYF

J gene: TRBJ2-7
V gene: TRBV11-2
clone size: many
D gene: TRBD2
CDR3 DNA: TGTGCCAGCAGCCGACACGGGACTAGCGGCTACGAGCAGTACTTC
CDR3 protein: CASSRHGTSGYEQYF

J gene: TRBJ2-5
V gene: TRBV7-3
clone size: few
D gene: TRBD1
CDR3 DNA: TGTGCCAGCAGCTCGGACAGGGGTGGAGAGACCCAGTACTTC
CDR3 protein: CASSSDRGGETQYF

J gene: TRBJ2-6
V gene: TRBV7-2
clone size: few
D gene: .
CDR3 DNA: TGTGCCAGCAGCCCCAGGGTATTTACCTCTGGGGCCAACGTCCTGACTTTC
CDR3 protein: CASSPRVFTSGANVLTF

J gene: TRBJ1-2
V gene: TRBV28
clone size: .
D gene: .
CDR3 DNA: TGTGCCAGCAGTTTTACGGGGGTGGGCTATGGTTACACCTTC
CDR3 protein: CASSFTGVGYGYTF

J gene: TRBJ1-4
V gene: TRBV11-2
clone size: many
D gene: .
CDR3 DNA: TGTGCCAGCAGCTTAGATCTAAGGGCCGGGGGTGAAAAACTGTTTTTT
CDR3 protein: CASSLDLRAGGEKLFF

J gene: TRBJ2-7
V gene: TRBV20-1
clone size: .
D gene: TRBD2
CDR3 DNA: TGCAGTGCTAGAGCCCTGCTAGCGGGAGTGTACGAGCAGTACTTC
CDR3 protein: CSARALLAGVYEQYF

J gene: TRBJ2-7
V gene: TRBV5-1
clone size: few
D gene: .
CDR3 DNA: TGCGCCAGCAGCCCGGGTGGGAGCTCCTACGAGCAGTACTTC
CDR3 protein: CASSPGGSSYEQYF

J gene: TRBJ2-6
V gene: TRBV29-1
clone size: .
D gene: .
CDR3 DNA: TGCAGCGCGGGGAGTGGGGCCAACGTCCTGACTTTC
CDR3 protein: CSAGSGANVLTF

J gene: TRBJ2-7
V gene: TRBV27
clone size: few
D gene: .
CDR3 DNA: TGTGCCAGCAGTCAGTCCGGGACTTTCTTGTACGAGCAGTACTTC
CDR3 protein: CASSQSGTFLYEQYF

J gene: TRBJ2-1
V gene: TRBV29-1
clone size: many
D gene: .
CDR3 DNA: TGCAGCGGCAGCCCAGATTTCTACAATGAGCAGTTCTTC
CDR3 protein: CSGSPDFYNEQFF

J gene: TRBJ1-2
V gene: TRBV18
clone size: .
D gene: TRBD1
CDR3 DNA: TGTGCCAGCTCATCAACGGGAGGGGGCCCTGTCCATGGCTACACCTTC
CDR3 protein: CASSSTGGGPVHGYTF

J gene: TRBJ2-1
V gene: TRBV4-3
clone size: many
D gene: TRBD2
CDR3 DNA: TGCGCCAGCAGCCAAGAAGTTGCTAGCGGGAGGGGGAACAATGAGCAGTTCTTC
CDR3 protein: CASSQEVASGRGNNEQFF

J gene: TRBJ2-7
V gene: TRBV12-3/TRBV12-4
clone size: many
D gene: .
CDR3 DNA: TGTGCCAGCAGTTCGCCTCCGGACTCGGCGGCATACTTC
CDR3 protein: CASSSPPDSAAYF

J gene: TRBJ2-7
V gene: TRBV7-2
clone size: .
D gene: .
CDR3 DNA: TGTGCCAGCAGCTTAGAGGCAGGCCCCCTGTACGAGCAGTACTTC
CDR3 protein: CASSLEAGPLYEQYF

J gene: TRBJ2-1
V gene: TRBV7-8
clone size: many
D gene: TRBD2
CDR3 DNA: TGTGCCAGCAGCTTGGGGACTAGCGGGGGGTACAATGAGCAGTTCTTC
CDR3 protein: CASSLGTSGGYNEQFF

J gene: TRBJ2-2
V gene: TRBV7-2
clone size: many
D gene: TRBD2
CDR3 DNA: TGTGCCAGCAGCCCAGGACTAGCGGGCACCGGGGAGCTGTTTTTT
CDR3 protein: CASSPGLAGTGELFF

J gene: TRBJ2-3
V gene: TRBV30
clone size: few
D gene: .
CDR3 DNA: TGTGCCTGGACCCACCTTAGGGCTAGTCAAGATACGCAGTATTTT
CDR3 protein: CAWTHLRASQDTQYF

J gene: TRBJ1-6
V gene: TRBV29-1
clone size: many
D gene: TRBD1
CDR3 DNA: TGCAGCGTCCGGGACAGGGGTTCGGAGAATTCACCCCTCCACTTT
CDR3 protein: CSVRDRGSENSPLHF

J gene: TRBJ1-1
V gene: TRBV5-1
clone size: many
D gene: TRBD1
CDR3 DNA: TGCGCCAGCAGCTGGGACAGAGGCACTGAAGCTTTCTTT
CDR3 protein: CASSWDRGTEAFF

J gene: TRBJ2-1
V gene: TRBV5-5
clone size: .
D gene: .
CDR3 DNA: TGTGCCAGCAGCCCCGCTAGCGACTCCTACAATGAGCAGTTCTTC
CDR3 protein: CASSPASDSYNEQFF

J gene: TRBJ2-1
V gene: TRBV4-3
clone size: .
D gene: .
CDR3 DNA: TGCGCCAGCAGCCAAGAATGGGAAAGCTCCTACAATGAGCAGTTCTTC
CDR3 protein: CASSQEWESSYNEQFF

J gene: TRBJ2-5
V gene: TRBV15
clone size: .
D gene: .
CDR3 DNA: TGTGCCACCAGCAGAGATTCGGGGTCGACAGAGACCCAGTACTTC
CDR3 protein: CATSRDSGSTETQYF

J gene: TRBJ2-7
V gene: TRBV7-6
clone size: few
D gene: .
CDR3 DNA: TGTGCCAGCAGCGCTGGCATTCGGAGGGTACCCGAGCAGTACTTC
CDR3 protein: CASSAGIRRVPEQYF

J gene: TRBJ2-3
V gene: TRBV28
clone size: .
D gene: .
CDR3 DNA: TGTGCCAGCAGTTTCTCACTCAGGGGACGCTCAGATACGCAGTATTTT
CDR3 protein: CASSFSLRGRSDTQYF

J gene: TRBJ2-1
V gene: TRBV29-1
clone size: many
D gene: .
CDR3 DNA: TGCAGCGTTGGGTTAGGGTCCTCCTACAATGAGCAGTTCTTC
CDR3 protein: CSVGLGSSYNEQFF

J gene: TRBJ1-1
V gene: TRBV20-1
clone size: .
D gene: .
CDR3 DNA: TGCAGTGCTAGAGAGGGAGCAGAGAACACTGAAGCTTTCTTT
CDR3 protein: CSAREGAENTEAFF

J gene: TRBJ1-1
V gene: TRBV7-2
clone size: once
D gene: TRBD1
CDR3 DNA: TGTGCCAGCAGCCCCCGGACAGGGAGTACCACTGAAGCTTTCTTT
CDR3 protein: CASSPRTGSTTEAFF

J gene: TRBJ1-1
V gene: TRBV20-1
clone size: .
D gene: TRBD1
CDR3 DNA: TGCAGTGCCCCGGGACAGGTGAACACTGAAGCTTTCTTT
CDR3 protein: CSAPGQVNTEAFF

J gene: TRBJ1-1
V gene: TRBV12-3/TRBV12-4
clone size: .
D gene: .
CDR3 DNA: TGTGCCAGCAGACTGGGGGCCGGCACTGAAGCTTTCTTT
CDR3 protein: CASRLGAGTEAFF

J gene: TRBJ2-1
V gene: TRBV2
clone size: .
D gene: TRBD2
CDR3 DNA: TGTGCCAGCAGAGAGGGACTAGCGGGAGGGTGGCAGTTCTTC
CDR3 protein: CASREGLAGGWQFF

J gene: TRBJ2-3
V gene: TRBV3-1
clone size: few
D gene: TRBD1
CDR3 DNA: TGTGCCAGCAGCCGGGACAGGCGGTACACAGATACGCAGTATTTT
CDR3 protein: CASSRDRRYTDTQYF

J gene: TRBJ2-5
V gene: TRBV5-1
clone size: .
D gene: TRBD1
CDR3 DNA: TGCGCCAGCAGCTTGGCGGGGACAGGGGGCTACGAGACCCAGTACTTC
CDR3 protein: CASSLAGTGGYETQYF

J gene: TRBJ2-1
V gene: TRBV3-1
clone size: .
D gene: .
CDR3 DNA: TGTGCCAGCAGCCCACTTTGGGGGGGACAGGACGGTCCCTACTACAATGAGCAGTTCTTC
CDR3 protein: CASSPLWGGQDGPYYNEQFF

J gene: TRBJ2-1
V gene: TRBV20-1
clone size: many
D gene: TRBD2
CDR3 DNA: TGCAGTGCTAGAGGGAACAAGCGGGAGTATGAGCAGTTCTTC
CDR3 protein: CSARGNKREYEQFF

J gene: TRBJ2-1
V gene: TRBV6-2/TRBV6-3
clone size: few
D gene: .
CDR3 DNA: TGTGCCAGCACCGGGGACACCTCCTACAATGAGCAGTTCTTC
CDR3 protein: CASTGDTSYNEQFF

J gene: TRBJ2-4
V gene: TRBV20-1
clone size: many
D gene: TRBD2
CDR3 DNA: TGCAGTGCTCTAGCGGGCAGAGCCAAAAACATTCAGTACTTC
CDR3 protein: CSALAGRAKNIQYF

J gene: TRBJ1-6
V gene: TRBV20-1
clone size: many
D gene: .
CDR3 DNA: TGCAGTGCTAGCCCCGGGACCAATAATTCACCCCTCCACTTT
CDR3 protein: CSASPGTNNSPLHF

J gene: TRBJ2-7
V gene: TRBV20-1
clone size: many
D gene: .
CDR3 DNA: TGCAGTCCTCTTTTGGGGTACGAGCAGTACTTC
CDR3 protein: CSPLLGYEQYF

J gene: TRBJ2-7
V gene: TRBV10-3
clone size: many
D gene: TRBD1
CDR3 DNA: TGTGCCATCACTCGGGACAGTTCCTCCTACGAGCAGTACTTC
CDR3 protein: CAITRDSSSYEQYF

J gene: TRBJ2-2
V gene: TRBV6-6
clone size: many
D gene: .
CDR3 DNA: TGTGCCAGCAGTTACTCTAGCGGGAACACCGGGGAGCTGTTTTTT
CDR3 protein: CASSYSSGNTGELFF

J gene: TRBJ2-1
V gene: TRBV7-9
clone size: few
D gene: .
CDR3 DNA: TGTGCCAGCAGCTCCTTGGGGGGTTTCAACAATGAGCAGTTCTTC
CDR3 protein: CASSSLGGFNNEQFF

J gene: TRBJ1-4
V gene: TRBV4-3
clone size: .
D gene: .
CDR3 DNA: TGCGCCAGCAGCCAAGATCGTGGGGCAGGGGTTGAAAAACTGTTTTTT
CDR3 protein: CASSQDRGAGVEKLFF

J gene: TRBJ2-5
V gene: TRBV20-1
clone size: few
D gene: .
CDR3 DNA: TGCAGTGCTAGAGCACGCGGTAGCCAAGAGACCCAGTACTTC
CDR3 protein: CSARARGSQETQYF

J gene: TRBJ1-5
V gene: TRBV3-1
clone size: many
D gene: .
CDR3 DNA: TGTGCCAGCAGCCAAGCAGGGTCGGGTCAGCCCCAGCATTTT
CDR3 protein: CASSQAGSGQPQHF

J gene: TRBJ2-1
V gene: TRBV4-2
clone size: .
D gene: .
CDR3 DNA: TGTGCCAGCAGCCAAGAACAGAGCCCTTACAATGAGCAGTTCTTC
CDR3 protein: CASSQEQSPYNEQFF

J gene: TRBJ2-4
V gene: TRBV2
clone size: many
D gene: .
CDR3 DNA: TGTGCCAGCAGTGGGAAAAGACAGGAAAACATTCAGTACTTC
CDR3 protein: CASSGKRQENIQYF

J gene: TRBJ2-2
V gene: TRBV12-3/TRBV12-4
clone size: .
D gene: .
CDR3 DNA: TGTGCCAGCGGACGCGGGGGCGGAACCGGGGAGCTGTTTTTT
CDR3 protein: CASGRGGGTGELFF

J gene: TRBJ2-2
V gene: TRBV28
clone size: .
D gene: .
CDR3 DNA: TGTGCCAGCAGGCACAGGGTTCGGGCTGCCGGGGAGCTGTTTTTT
CDR3 protein: CASRHRVRAAGELFF

J gene: TRBJ2-2
V gene: TRBV5-1
clone size: many
D gene: TRBD1
CDR3 DNA: TGCGCCAGCAGCTTGGTGACAGGGGGCCTCGGGGAGCTGTTTTTT
CDR3 protein: CASSLVTGGLGELFF

J gene: TRBJ1-4
V gene: TRBV30
clone size: few
D gene: .
CDR3 DNA: TGTGCCGGCGACAGTTTTAATGAAAAACTGTTTTTT
CDR3 protein: CAGDSFNEKLFF